Listed below are T cell receptor beta chains from one sample, sequenced in a study of post-analysis software for immune sequencing data. TCRdb itself ran the PCR reads through MiXCR, one entry per CDR3 protein. The sample yields about 760,000 distinct CDR3 sequences, approximately 30% seen once. The source material was blood. All receptors come from a girl aged 5-17 years with multiple sclerosis. Both conserved end residues are part of each CDR3. D genes are given only for firm matches. Clone size is shown for a subset of rows, as once, few, many or a class of expanded clone.

>TRBV7-2|TRBJ2-7|few|NA
CASSPPDFYVEQYF
TGTGCCAGCAGCCCCCCCGACTTTTATGTCGAGCAGTACTTC
>TRBV25-1|TRBJ2-7|few|NA
CASSEGPNSYEQYF
TGTGCCAGCAGTGAGGGACCTAACTCCTACGAGCAGTACTTC
>TRBV29-1|TRBJ1-2|NA|NA
CSADTLDRYNGYTF
TGCAGCGCTGACACCCTGGACAGATATAATGGCTACACCTTC
>TRBV4-2|TRBJ2-1|NA|TRBD2
CASSLGLAANNEQFF
TGTGCCAGCAGTCTCGGACTAGCGGCGAACAATGAGCAGTTCTTC
>TRBV20-1|TRBJ2-7|NA|TRBD2
CSARTSGTHEQYF
TGCAGTGCGAGAACTAGCGGGACCCACGAGCAGTACTTC
>TRBV7-9|TRBJ1-1|few|NA
CASSPRRLEAFF
TGTGCCAGCAGCCCCAGGCGGCTGGAAGCTTTCTTT
>TRBV29-1|TRBJ2-5|many|NA
CSVEERETQYF
TGCAGCGTTGAGGAAAGAGAGACCCAGTACTTC
>TRBV4-3|TRBJ2-1|few|TRBD2
CASSQITSGSGEQFF
TGCGCCAGCAGCCAAATAACTAGCGGGAGCGGTGAGCAGTTCTTC
>TRBV6-5|TRBJ1-1|NA|NA
CASTEGRGAPPIAFF
TGTGCCAGCACCGAAGGACGTGGGGCACCCCCTATAGCTTTCTTT
>TRBV28|TRBJ2-3|few|NA
CASSSISPPDTQYF
TGTGCCAGCAGCTCAATATCTCCACCAGATACGCAGTATTTT
>TRBV9|TRBJ1-1|NA|NA
CASSPETGGAEAFF
TGTGCCAGCAGCCCTGAGACCGGTGGGGCTGAAGCTTTCTTT
>TRBV20-1|TRBJ1-2|many|TRBD1
CSAPYPQDRVYGYTF
TGCAGTGCCCCTTACCCCCAGGACAGGGTATATGGCTACACCTTC
>TRBV7-2|TRBJ2-1|few|NA
CASSHLNYDEQFF
TGTGCCAGCAGCCACCTAAATTACGATGAGCAGTTCTTC
>TRBV5-1|TRBJ1-2|few|TRBD1
CASSPGGQGLGYTF
TGCGCCAGCAGCCCCGGGGGACAGGGGCTGGGCTACACCTTC
>TRBV20-1|TRBJ2-1|NA|NA
CSARATGAFSYNEQFF
TGCAGTGCTAGAGCGACAGGCGCCTTCTCCTACAATGAGCAGTTCTTC
>TRBV7-2|TRBJ2-3|NA|NA
CASSLALAGGWGDTQYF
TGTGCCAGCAGCTTAGCGTTGGCCGGAGGATGGGGGGATACGCAGTATTTT
>TRBV6-5|TRBJ2-5|few|TRBD2
CASSYSDSTGTSGSGQETQYF
TGTGCCAGCAGTTACTCGGACAGCACCGGGACTAGCGGGAGTGGCCAAGAGACCCAGTACTTC
>TRBV6-5|TRBJ2-1|NA|TRBD1
CASSYDRVYNEQFF
TGTGCCAGCAGTTACGACAGGGTGTACAATGAGCAGTTCTTC
>TRBV10-3|TRBJ1-1|few|TRBD1
CAISESGQALEEAFF
TGTGCCATCAGTGAGTCCGGACAGGCCCTGGAGGAAGCTTTCTTT
>TRBV5-6|TRBJ2-1|few|TRBD1
CASRPGTGVFEQFF
TGTGCCAGCAGGCCCGGGACAGGGGTGTTCGAGCAGTTCTTC
>TRBV5-1|TRBJ2-3|few|NA
CASSSPTGLDTQYF
TGCGCCAGCAGCTCACCTACAGGGCTGGATACGCAGTATTTT
>TRBV20-1|TRBJ2-1|NA|TRBD2
CSAEGRGVPYNEQFF
TGCAGTGCAGAGGGACGGGGGGTCCCCTACAATGAGCAGTTCTTC
>TRBV7-9|TRBJ1-2|NA|NA
CASSPPQGFNGYTF
TGTGCCAGCAGCCCTCCACAGGGTTTTAATGGCTACACCTTC
>TRBV24-1|TRBJ2-7|few|NA
CATSDGQGTRSEQYF
TGTGCCACCAGTGATGGGCAGGGGACTCGGAGCGAGCAGTACTTC
>TRBV29-1|TRBJ2-1|few|NA
CSGKPRGPGTVANEQFF
TGCAGCGGTAAACCAAGGGGACCCGGGACTGTGGCCAATGAGCAGTTCTTC
>TRBV7-8|TRBJ2-7|once|TRBD1
CASSFTTGQAPLGAYEQYF
TGTGCCAGCAGCTTCACAACCGGACAGGCTCCCCTCGGAGCCTACGAGCAGTACTTC
>TRBV20-1|TRBJ2-3|NA|TRBD1
CSAGTAFTDTQYF
TGCAGTGCTGGGACAGCCTTCACAGATACGCAGTATTTT